These 27 T cell receptor beta chains share one sample of origin, sequenced in a study of blood T cell repertoires in COVID-19. Assay used: immunoSEQ multiplex PCR; TCRdb lists only in-frame clones, some missing. The sample carries more than 80,000 clones, about 82% recorded once. Sequencing was done on a sample of peripheral blood. These receptors all come from a man aged 50 or older with active COVID-19.

In DNA form, the CDR3 reads TGTGCCAGCAGTCCCGGGACAGGGACAGGGCAGTACTTC. Encoded protein: CASSPGTGTGQYF. The chain combines TRBV27 with TRBJ2-7; TRBD1 aligns across 9 bases. The V segment lost 5 bases and the J segment 9 bases; nucleotides outside the gene matches: 8. The germline CDR1 and CDR2 sequences are MNHEY and SMNVEV (reference sequence). This CDR3 contains 13 residues.

The V gene is TRBV29-1, the J gene TRBJ2-4; TRBD2 might be the D (7 bases). The germline gives CDR1 SQVTM, CDR2 ANQGSEA. V lost 2 bases and J 6 bases, leaving 8 bases between the germline ends. The CDR3 runs to 12 residues. The CDR3 loop reads CSVERGGNIQYF. The CDR3 nucleotides read TGCAGCGTTGAAAGGGGGGGAAACATTCAGTACTTC.

The chain combines TRBV2 with TRBJ2-2; possible D gene TRBD1, 6 bases. Deletions cut 1 base from V and 5 bases from J, with 11 bases between. The CDR3 length is 15 residues. Germline lookup yields CDR1 SNHLY and CDR2 FYNNEI. CDR3 protein: CASSEDTQGTGELFF. In DNA form, the CDR3 reads TGTGCCAGCAGTGAAGACACCCAGGGGACCGGGGAGCTGTTTTTT.

The chain recombines TRBV7-2 with TRBJ2-7; 11 bases fit TRBD1. With V trimmed by 3 bases and J by 5 bases, 6 bases remained unmatched. Germline V gene sequence: CDR1 SGHTA, CDR2 FQGNSA. The CDR3 runs 15 residues. The CDR3 bases are TGTGCCAGCAGCTTTGGGGGGACAGGGGGAGACGAGCAGTACTTC. This encodes CASSFGGTGGDEQYF.

This clone came up many times. The chain is built from TRBV13 and TRBJ1-3; D is perhaps TRBD1 (6 bases). The V and J ends lost 3 bases and 1 base respectively, with 10 bases between them. The CDR3 is made up of 15 amino acids. CDR1 PRHDT and CDR2 FYEKMQ come from the germline V gene (reference sequence). CDR3 nucleotides: TGTGCCAGCAGCTTTTTCGGACAGTCTGGAAACACCATATATTTT. As protein: CASSFFGQSGNTIYF.

The chain couples TRBV28 to TRBJ1-1; D might be TRBD1 (5 bases). Germline CDR1 and CDR2: MDHEN and SYDVKM. The CDR3 is made up of 15 amino acids. V lost 4 bases and J lost 4, with 16 bases in between. CDR3 sequence reads: CASSYLGAGRTEAFF. CDR3 DNA: TGTGCCAGCAGTTACCTTGGGGCGGGGCGCACTGAAGCTTTCTTT.

This clone was detected a few times. The chain has TRBV27 and TRBJ1-4, with 7 nucleotides matching TRBD1. Trimming cost V 6 bases and J 0 bases; bases outside gene matches: 7. The germline gives CDR1 MNHEY, CDR2 SMNVEV (reference sequence). The CDR3 has 16 amino acids. In DNA, the CDR3 is TGTGCCAGCAGCCTGCGAGGGGGCTCAACTAATGAAAAACTGTTTTTT. It codes for CASSLRGGSTNEKLFF. The full variable domain, completed using reference TRBV27 and TRBJ1-4, is EAQVTQNPRYLITVTGKKLTVTCSQNMNHEYMSWYRQDPGLGLRQIYYSMNVEVTDKGDVPEGYKVSRKEKRNFPLILESPSPNQTSLYFCASSLRGGSTNEKLFFGSGTQLSVL.

This chain uses TRBV11-2 with TRBJ1-2; 10 bases agree with TRBD1. Germline CDR1 and CDR2: SGHAT and FQNNGV. The CDR3 runs 14 residues. The V segment lost 3 bases and the J segment 4 bases; nucleotides outside the gene matches: 2. The CDR3 region has the DNA TGTGCCAGCAGCTTGGGACAGGGGCTCTATGGCTACACCTTC. Its translation is CASSLGQGLYGYTF.

The gene calls are TRBV5-1 and TRBJ2-1, with 10 bases matching TRBD1. Looked up from germline, CDR1 is SGHRS and CDR2 is YFSETQ. V lost 7 bases to trimming and J lost 5 bases; unmatched junction nucleotides: 18. This CDR3 contains 18 residues. CDR3 coding DNA: TGCGCCAGCCCCCTAGGGACAGGGGTCCCCCTTGTAGACAATGAGCAGTTCTTC. Protein sequence: CASPLGTGVPLVDNEQFF.

The table lists this clone with a few counts. The rearrangement joins TRBV3-1 (or the pseudogene TRBV3-2) to TRBJ2-1, with 10 bases matching TRBD2. The V gene's germline CDR1 is LGHDT and CDR2 YNNKEL (reference sequence). Germline trimming cut 2 bases from V and 8 bases from J; bases unmatched to any gene: 0. CDR3 length: 13 residues. The CDR3 DNA follows: TGTGCCAGCAGCCAACTAGCGGGAGATGAGCAGTTCTTC. Its protein product is CASSQLAGDEQFF.

V is TRBV11-2 and J is TRBJ1-2, with 9 bases aligning to TRBD1. CDR3 length: 14 residues. The V segment lost 4 bases and the J segment 8 bases; nucleotides outside the gene matches: 8. Germline-derived CDR1 and CDR2 are SGHAT and FQNNGV. CDR3 DNA sequence: TGTGCCAGCAGCTCCGGGACAGGGCTAGGGGGCTACACCTTC. As protein: CASSSGTGLGGYTF.

The V call is TRBV7-9, the J call TRBJ1-1; a possible D gene is TRBD1 (5 bases). The germline V gene has CDR1 SEHNR and CDR2 FQNEAQ (reference sequence). The CDR3 runs to 12 residues. Trimming removed 5 bases at V and 11 bases at J, with 15 bases between. CDR3 nucleotide sequence: TGTGCCAGCAGCCAGGGCACCCTGGGGGCTTTCTTT. Its protein is CASSQGTLGAFF.

The chain joins TRBV4-3 to TRBJ2-7; D is ambiguous. Germline V gene lookup returns CDR1 LGHNA and CDR2 YSLEER. The V and J ends lost 0 bases and 2 bases respectively, with 14 bases between them. The CDR3 is 16 residues long. Here the CDR3 reads CASSQEAAPAPYEQYF. The CDR3 DNA reads as TGCGCCAGCAGCCAAGAGGCGGCTCCGGCCCCCTACGAGCAGTACTTC.

This clone was observed a few times. V gene TRBV11-3 combines with J gene TRBJ2-3; D remains unclear. The CDR3 is 13 amino acids. Germline CDR1 SGHNT, CDR2 YENEEA. Between the trimmed V and J ends, which lost 1 base and 6 bases, there was a span of 8 bases. CDR3 in amino acids: CASSLVALDTQYF. Here the CDR3 DNA reads TGTGCCAGCAGCTTAGTAGCATTGGATACGCAGTATTTT.

The chain couples TRBV7-9 to TRBJ1-4; 10 positions agree with TRBD1. Trimming cost V 5 bases and J 8 bases; bases outside gene matches: 8. Per the germline V gene, CDR1 is SEHNR and CDR2 is FQNEAQ (reference sequence). This CDR3 comprises 15 residues. The CDR3 bases are TGTGCCAGCAGCCCCCGACAGGGGGCCGGAGAAAAACTGTTTTTT. Protein product: CASSPRQGAGEKLFF.

The chain employs TRBV30 and TRBJ2-1; TRBD2 aligns across 13 bases. This CDR3 has 16 amino acids. Germline V gene sequence: CDR1 GTSNPN, CDR2 SVGIG (reference sequence). V lost 3 bases, J lost 4 bases, and 6 bases stayed unmatched. The CDR3 nucleotides are TGTGCCTGGAGCTGGACTAGCGGGAGAAGGTACAATGAGCAGTTCTTC. Protein product: CAWSWTSGRRYNEQFF. The variable domain in full, with the rest retrieved from reference TRBV30 and TRBJ2-1, is SQTIHQWPATLVQPVGSPLSLECTVEGTSNPNLYWYRQAAGRGLQLLFYSVGIGQISSEVPQNLSASRPQDRQFILSSKKLLLSDSGFYLCAWSWTSGRRYNEQFFGPGTRLTVL.

J is TRBJ2-7 and V is TRBV29-1, with D hard to call. This CDR3 comprises 10 residues. Germline V CDR1 and CDR2: SQVTM, ANQGSEA. Deletions cut 0 bases from V and 12 bases from J, with 9 bases between. The CDR3 coding sequence is TGCAGCGTTGAAGACAGTGGCAGGTACTTC. This gives the protein CSVEDSGRYF.

The table lists this clone with a count of one. The rearrangement joins TRBV6-1 to TRBJ2-5; TRBD1 matches 7 bases. In germline, CDR1 is MNHNS, CDR2 SASEGT. The CDR3 sequence is 14 residues long. Trimming took 6 bases from V and 5 from J; bases not matched to a gene: 9. The CDR3 spells CASRLNPRGETQYF. CDR3 DNA sequence: TGTGCCAGCAGACTCAACCCCAGGGGGGAGACCCAGTACTTC.

The chain has TRBV28 and TRBJ2-1; 12 bases agree with TRBD2. This CDR3 has 17 residues. Germline V gene data show CDR1 as MDHEN and CDR2 as SYDVKM. The junction had 10 bases not matched to a gene; V was cut back by 4 bases and J by 6 bases. The CDR3 here is CASSSFRLAGEANEQFF. The CDR3 region has the DNA TGTGCCAGCAGTTCTTTTAGACTAGCGGGAGAGGCCAATGAGCAGTTCTTC.

V is TRBV5-1 and J is TRBJ2-5; D call uncertain. This CDR3 has 15 residues. V lost 0 bases and J lost 4, with 13 bases in between. CDR1 is SGHRS and CDR2 is YFSETQ in the germline V gene. The CDR3 coding sequence is TGCGCCAGCAGCTTGGGAAGCGCCCACCGAGAGACCCAGTACTTC. Its translation is CASSLGSAHRETQYF.

This clone was seen a single time. V gene TRBV5-1 combines with J gene TRBJ2-7; the match to TRBD1 covers 10 bases. Germline V gene lookup returns CDR1 SGHRS and CDR2 YFSETQ. V lost 7 bases to trimming and J lost 4 bases; unmatched junction nucleotides: 8. CDR3 length equals 14 residues. CDR3 bases: TGCGCCAGCGGGGACGGGACAGGGGAGTACGAGCAGTACTTC. Translating it yields CASGDGTGEYEQYF.

The rearrangement joins TRBV10-3 to TRBJ1-2; 7 bases are a match to TRBD1. Germline values: CDR1 ENHRY, CDR2 SYGVKD. This CDR3 is 14 amino acids long. The V and J ends lost 3 bases and 6 bases, in that order; junction bases with no gene match: 7. The CDR3 region has the DNA TGTGCCATCAGTGACCAACAGGGGATGGATGGCTACACCTTC. Its translation is CAISDQQGMDGYTF.

The chain employs TRBV5-6 and TRBJ1-6; D perhaps matches TRBD1 (6 bases). CDR3 length: 14 residues. Trimming cost V 6 bases and J 5 bases, with 12 bases left between them. Germline CDR1 and CDR2: SGHDT and YYEEEE. CDR3: CASKWGQHNSPLHF. CDR3 DNA: TGTGCCAGCAAATGGGGGCAGCATAATTCACCCCTCCACTTT.

This sequence joins TRBV19 and TRBJ1-2; 8 bases align to TRBD1. Germline V lookup: CDR1 LNHDA, CDR2 SQIVND (reference sequence). CDR3 length: 15 amino acids. The V segment lost 8 bases and the J segment 2 bases; nucleotides outside the gene matches: 10. The CDR3 DNA follows: TGTGCCAGTCAGTGGAGAGACAGGGGCAACTATGGCTACACCTTC. As protein: CASQWRDRGNYGYTF.

The chain joins TRBV6-5 to TRBJ2-6; a possible D gene is TRBD2 (7 bases). The CDR3 consists of 16 residues. Germline V CDR1 and CDR2: MNHEY, SVGAGI. The V and J ends lost 2 bases and 4 bases respectively, with 12 bases between them. The CDR3 region is CASSYGGGGGANVLTF. The CDR3 DNA reads TGTGCCAGCAGTTACGGGGGGGGCGGCGGGGCCAACGTCCTGACTTTC.

CDR3 region: CASSQVSSLNTEAFF. The CDR3 coding sequence is TGCGCCAGCAGCCAAGTATCTAGCCTGAACACTGAAGCTTTCTTT. The V gene is TRBV4-1, the J gene TRBJ1-1; D remains unclear. Trimming cost V 1 base and J 0 bases, with 9 bases left between them. Germline CDR1 is MGHRA and CDR2 is YSYEKL. The CDR3 has 15 residues.

This clone was observed a few times. V is TRBV19 and J is TRBJ1-5; D may be TRBD1 (6 bases). The ends were cut back, 6 bases at V and 0 bases at J, with 21 bases in the middle. The CDR3 runs 18 residues. Germline CDR1 is LNHDA and CDR2 is SQIVND (reference sequence). The CDR3 is CASRAGGRGGGSNQPQHF. The CDR3 region has the DNA TGTGCCAGTAGGGCTGGCGGCAGGGGAGGGGGTAGCAATCAGCCCCAGCATTTT.